Below are 21 T cell receptor beta chains sequenced from a single sample in a study of CD8 T cells in ankylosing spondylitis. For these receptors, no antigen is known. Via MiXCR, TCRdb re-called the 5' RACE reads, giving one row per CDR3 protein. The table shows around 450,000 distinct CDR3 sequences, with 20% to 30% occurring only once. Whole-study findings and limits: About 8 highly homologous variants made up a TCR beta motif that seemed to typify ankylosing spondylitis blood.

Specimen: blood, either unsorted or a sorted T cell fraction (not recorded which). The receptors here all came from a male donor with ankylosing spondylitis.

This clonotype was counted at least ten times. The genes are TRBV20-1 and TRBJ2-2, with 8 nucleotides matching TRBD1. With V trimmed by 6 bases and J by 3 bases, 9 bases remained unmatched. CDR3 length equals 15 residues. From germline, CDR1 is DFQATT and CDR2 SNEGSKA (reference sequence). This chain's CDR3 is CSASYRGIDTGELFF. The CDR3 nucleotides read TGCAGTGCCTCATACAGGGGGATCGACACCGGGGAGCTGTTTTTT.

The chain joins TRBV5-1 to TRBJ2-5, with 8 bases that match TRBD2. The CDR3 covers 15 residues. The germline CDR1 and CDR2 sequences are SGHRS and YFSETQ. V lost 0 bases to trimming and J lost 2 bases; unmatched junction nucleotides: 3. As DNA, the CDR3 is TGCGCCAGCAGCTTGGTTACGGGAGGGCAAGAGACCCAGTACTTC. Amino acid sequence: CASSLVTGGQETQYF.

This clonotype came up a few times. The V gene is TRBV7-2, the J gene TRBJ2-6, with D possibly matching TRBD2 (6 bases). This CDR3 has 16 residues. V lost 5 bases, J lost 0 bases, and 11 bases lay in between. Germline values: CDR1 SGHTA, CDR2 FQGNSA. The CDR3 DNA sequence: TGTGCCAGCAGCCCAAACGGGGGCTCTGGGGCCAACGTCCTGACTTTC. Translating gives CASSPNGGSGANVLTF.

This clonotype was recorded a few times. The rearrangement joins TRBV20-1 to TRBJ2-1; 9 bases are a match to TRBD2. Germline loops: CDR1 DFQATT, CDR2 SNEGSKA (reference sequence). The CDR3 totals 19 residues. V dropped 2 bases and J dropped 6; count of bases not matched to a gene: 20. The CDR3 nucleotides read TGCAGTGCTAGAAATGGGACTAGCTTCCGTCGGGTCTTTTCCAATGAGCAGTTCTTC. It translates to CSARNGTSFRRVFSNEQFF.

V is TRBV20-1 and J is TRBJ1-2, with a possible D match to TRBD1 (5 bases). The CDR3 length is 15 residues. Germline V gives CDR1 DFQATT, CDR2 SNEGSKA (reference sequence). CDR3 coding DNA: TGCAGCCCCCTGCCGGTGGGGCCAGCTAACTATGGCTACACCTTC. This sequence encodes CSPLPVGPANYGYTF.

This clonotype was counted a few times. V is TRBV12-3 or TRBV12-4 and J is TRBJ2-7; 9 nucleotides agree with TRBD1. The trim removed 8 bases at V and 2 bases at J, leaving 4 bases unmatched. This CDR3 contains 13 residues. CDR3 nucleotide sequence: TGTGCCAGCGCCCGGGACAGGGCCTACGAGCAGTACTTC. Translating it yields CASARDRAYEQYF.

The table lists this clonotype with many counts. This sequence joins TRBV12-3 or TRBV12-4 and TRBJ2-3; TRBD2 matches at 9 bases. V shed 8 bases, J shed 6 bases, and the junction held 12 bases outside the gene matches. The CDR3 has 15 residues. The CDR3 loop is CASASASGISDTQYF. DNA for the CDR3: TGTGCCAGCGCCTCCGCTAGCGGGATTTCGGATACGCAGTATTTT.

The chain couples TRBV20-1 to TRBJ2-1; 9 bases agree with TRBD2. CDR1 and CDR2 from the germline V gene are DFQATT and SNEGSKA (reference sequence). The CDR3 sequence is 14 residues long. Trimming removed 4 bases from V and 4 bases from J; junction bases left unmatched: 5. CDR3 loop: CSAKGLAPYNEQFF. The CDR3 nucleotides read TGCAGTGCTAAAGGACTAGCGCCTTACAATGAGCAGTTCTTC.

The rearrangement joins TRBV5-1 to TRBJ2-5, with TRBD2 matching 12 bases. V lost 3 bases and J lost 2; bases outside the gene matches: 8. Germline assignment: CDR1 SGHRS and CDR2 YFSETQ. The length of the CDR3 is 17 residues. CDR3 coding DNA: TGCGCCAGCAGCTCCTCCCCTAGCGGGAGGGGGCAAGAGACCCAGTACTTC. It is translated as CASSSSPSGRGQETQYF.

The chain carries TRBV5-1 and TRBJ2-2; D might be TRBD2 (5 bases). CDR3 length: 16 residues. The V end was cut by 7 bases, the J end by 5 bases, with 21 bases between. CDR1 and CDR2 (germline): SGHRS, YFSETQ. Written as DNA, the CDR3 is TGCGCCAGCGGACGTGAACCCGCCGGAGGAACCGGGGAGCTGTTTTTT. This gives the protein CASGREPAGGTGELFF.

This clonotype was counted a few times. J is TRBJ2-5 and V is TRBV7-8; 8 nucleotides agree with TRBD2. CDR3 length: 16 amino acids. Unmatched junction bases numbered 12, after V lost 5 bases and J lost 4 bases. Germline V gives CDR1 SGHVS, CDR2 FQNEAQ. The CDR3 coding sequence is TGTGCCAGCAGCCCGAGGACTAGCTCCCATGGAGAGACCCAGTACTTC. The encoded protein is CASSPRTSSHGETQYF.

This clonotype was seen only a few times. The V gene is TRBV5-6, the J gene TRBJ1-5; D is unresolved. The CDR3 is made up of 15 amino acids. Germline CDR1 reads SGHDT; CDR2 reads YYEEEE. The V and J ends lost 1 base and 2 bases respectively, with 10 bases between them. The CDR3 loop is CASSLKGGGNQPQHF. The CDR3 DNA reads TGTGCCAGCAGCTTGAAGGGCGGGGGCAATCAGCCCCAGCATTTT.

This sequence joins TRBV18 and TRBJ2-5; D might be TRBD1 (5 bases). Germline assignment: CDR1 KGHSH and CDR2 LQKENI. The germline V and J ends were trimmed by 2 bases and 2 bases, with 9 bases remaining between them. The CDR3 covers 14 residues. The CDR3 region has the DNA TGTGCCAGCTCACCAAAGGGGTCTCAAGAGACCCAGTACTTC. The encoded protein is CASSPKGSQETQYF.

The genes are TRBV30 and TRBJ1-5; D is possibly TRBD1 (6 bases). CDR3 length: 14 residues. V was pared by 0 bases and J by 2 bases, with 8 bases between. Germline V gene lookup returns CDR1 GTSNPN and CDR2 SVGIG (reference sequence). CDR3 sequence (DNA): TGTGCCTGGAGTGTAGAGGGGGGCAATCAGCCCCAGCATTTT. Translated: CAWSVEGGNQPQHF.

This sequence joins TRBV11-2 and TRBJ2-1; a possible D gene is TRBD2 (5 bases). Germline V gene sequence: CDR1 SGHAT, CDR2 FQNNGV. The CDR3 covers 17 residues. Deletions cut 1 base from V and 5 bases from J, with 18 bases between. The CDR3 region has the DNA TGTGCCAGCAGCTTAGCACCCCGGGATAAGGACCACAATGAGCAGTTCTTC. Encoded protein: CASSLAPRDKDHNEQFF.

This clonotype was recorded many times. The rearrangement joins TRBV3-1 to TRBJ2-4; D call uncertain. V lost 2 bases and J 4 bases, leaving 6 bases between the germline ends. The CDR3 loop spans 13 amino acids. Germline assignment: CDR1 LGHDT and CDR2 YNNKEL (reference sequence). CDR3 sequence reads: CASSQYGKNIQYF. DNA of the CDR3: TGTGCCAGCAGCCAATATGGTAAAAACATTCAGTACTTC.

The rearrangement links TRBV20-1 to TRBJ2-1; D possibly corresponds to TRBD1 (5 bases). This CDR3 region has 15 residues. Deletions cut 0 bases from V and 7 bases from J, with 16 bases between. Germline lookup yields CDR1 DFQATT and CDR2 SNEGSKA (reference sequence). The CDR3 nucleotides are TGCAGTGCTAGAGATTCCGCGACAGCGAATAATGAGCAGTTCTTC. Amino acids: CSARDSATANNEQFF.

CDR3 coding DNA: TGTGCCAGCAGCCCGGGAGACGCACAAGCGGGCGAGACCCAGTACTTC. Its protein is CASSPGDAQAGETQYF. The V gene is TRBV5-4, the J gene TRBJ2-5, with a tentative D call TRBD2 (6 bases). Germline loops: CDR1 SGHNT, CDR2 YYREEE (reference sequence). The CDR3 has 16 amino acids. The V and J ends lost 4 bases and 5 bases respectively, with 21 bases between them.

This clonotype was seen more than once but under ten times. The chain couples TRBV12-3 or TRBV12-4 to TRBJ2-3; 9 positions agree with TRBD1. Losses at the gene ends were 5 bases for V and 11 bases for J; bases not matched to a gene: 5. The CDR3 spans 12 residues. The CDR3 loop reads CASSPTGGLQYF. CDR3 sequence (DNA): TGTGCCAGCAGTCCAACAGGGGGCTTGCAGTATTTT.

The chain combines TRBV5-1 with TRBJ2-5; 12 nucleotides agree with TRBD2. CDR3 length: 18 residues. Trimming removed 5 bases from V and 4 bases from J; junction bases left unmatched: 15. Per germline, CDR1 SGHRS and CDR2 YFSETQ. Here the CDR3 DNA reads TGCGCCAGCAGTTACTCTGGGACTAGCGGGCGTTTGGCAGAGACCCAGTACTTC. It codes for CASSYSGTSGRLAETQYF.

DNA of the CDR3: TGTGCCAGCAGCTTAGATTCCGGGTTGTCCTACGAGCAGTACTTC. Protein product: CASSLDSGLSYEQYF. This chain uses TRBV11-2 with TRBJ2-7; D is undetermined. Trimming took off 0 bases at V and 1 base at J, with 10 bases between the two ends. The CDR3 is 15 residues long. Germline values: CDR1 SGHAT, CDR2 FQNNGV.